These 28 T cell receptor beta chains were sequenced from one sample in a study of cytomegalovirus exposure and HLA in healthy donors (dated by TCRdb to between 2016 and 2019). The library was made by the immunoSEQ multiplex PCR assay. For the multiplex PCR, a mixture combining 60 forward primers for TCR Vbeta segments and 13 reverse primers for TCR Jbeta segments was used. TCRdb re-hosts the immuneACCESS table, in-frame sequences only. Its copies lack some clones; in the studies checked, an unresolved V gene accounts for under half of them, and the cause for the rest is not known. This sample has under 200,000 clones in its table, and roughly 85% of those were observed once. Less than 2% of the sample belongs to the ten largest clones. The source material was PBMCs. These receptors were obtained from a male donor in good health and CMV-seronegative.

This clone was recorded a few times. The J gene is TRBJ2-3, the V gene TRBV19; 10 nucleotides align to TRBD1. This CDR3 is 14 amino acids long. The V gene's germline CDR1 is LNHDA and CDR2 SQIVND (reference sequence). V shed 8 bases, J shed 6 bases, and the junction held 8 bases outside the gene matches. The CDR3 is CASGQGGTWDTQYF. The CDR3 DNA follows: TGTGCCAGTGGACAGGGGGGGACGTGGGATACGCAGTATTTT.

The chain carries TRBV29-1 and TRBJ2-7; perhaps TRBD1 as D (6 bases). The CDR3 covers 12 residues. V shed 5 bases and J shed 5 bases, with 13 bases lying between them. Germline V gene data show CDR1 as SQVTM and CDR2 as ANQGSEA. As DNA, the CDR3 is TGCAGCGTTCGCAGGGGAAGCGACGAGCAGTACTTC. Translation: CSVRRGSDEQYF.

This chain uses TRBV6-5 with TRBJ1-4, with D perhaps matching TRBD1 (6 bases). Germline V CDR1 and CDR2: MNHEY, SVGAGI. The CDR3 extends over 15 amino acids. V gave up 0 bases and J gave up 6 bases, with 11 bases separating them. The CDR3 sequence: CASSYSGGGDEKLFF. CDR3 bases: TGTGCCAGCAGTTACTCAGGCGGGGGCGATGAAAAACTGTTTTTT.

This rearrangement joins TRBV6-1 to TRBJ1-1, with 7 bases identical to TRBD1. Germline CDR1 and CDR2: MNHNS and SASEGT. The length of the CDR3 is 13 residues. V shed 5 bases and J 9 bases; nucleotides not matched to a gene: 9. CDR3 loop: CASSTNEGAKAFF. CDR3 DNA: TGTGCCAGCAGTACTAATGAGGGGGCGAAAGCTTTCTTT.

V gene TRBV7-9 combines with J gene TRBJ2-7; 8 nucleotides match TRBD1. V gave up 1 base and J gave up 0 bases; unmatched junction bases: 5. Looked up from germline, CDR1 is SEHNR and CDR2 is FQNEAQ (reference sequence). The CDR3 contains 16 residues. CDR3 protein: CASSLVGQENSYEQYF. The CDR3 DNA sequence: TGTGCCAGCAGCTTAGTGGGACAGGAAAACTCCTACGAGCAGTACTTC.

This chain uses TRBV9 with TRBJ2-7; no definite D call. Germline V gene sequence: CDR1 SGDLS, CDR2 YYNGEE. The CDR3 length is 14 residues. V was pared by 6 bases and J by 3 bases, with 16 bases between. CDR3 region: CASILETEDYEQYF. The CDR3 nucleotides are TGTGCCAGCATCCTAGAGACTGAGGACTACGAGCAGTACTTC. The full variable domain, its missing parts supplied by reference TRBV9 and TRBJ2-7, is DSGVTQTPKHLITATGQRVTLRCSPRSGDLSVYWYQQSLDQGLQFLIQYYNGEERAKGNILERFSAQQFPDLHSELNLSSLELGDSALYFCASILETEDYEQYFGPGTRLTVT.

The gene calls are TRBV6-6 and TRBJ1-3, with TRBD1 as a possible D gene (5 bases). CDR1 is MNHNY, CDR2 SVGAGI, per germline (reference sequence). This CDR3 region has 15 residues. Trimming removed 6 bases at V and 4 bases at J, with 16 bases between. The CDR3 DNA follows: TGTGCCAGCAGGCCGGCGGGGGGGGTAGGAAACACCATATATTTT. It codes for CASRPAGGVGNTIYF.

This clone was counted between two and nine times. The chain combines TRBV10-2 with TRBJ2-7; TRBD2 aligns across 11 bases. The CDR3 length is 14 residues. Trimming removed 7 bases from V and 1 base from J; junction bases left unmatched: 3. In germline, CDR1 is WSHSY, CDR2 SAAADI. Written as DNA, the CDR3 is TGCGCCAGCACCGCTAGCGGGAGGTCCTACGAGCAGTACTTC. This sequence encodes CASTASGRSYEQYF.

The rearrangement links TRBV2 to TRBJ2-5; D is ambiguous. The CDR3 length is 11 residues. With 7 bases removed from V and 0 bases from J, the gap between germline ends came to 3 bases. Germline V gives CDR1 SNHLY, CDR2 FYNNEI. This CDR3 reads CASTYQETQYF. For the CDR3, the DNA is TGTGCCAGCACCTACCAAGAGACCCAGTACTTC.

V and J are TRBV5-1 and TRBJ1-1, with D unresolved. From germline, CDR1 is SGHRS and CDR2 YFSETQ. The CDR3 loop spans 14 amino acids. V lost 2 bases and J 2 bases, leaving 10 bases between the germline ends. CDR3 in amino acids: CASSLVAENTEAFF. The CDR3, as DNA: TGCGCCAGCAGCTTAGTGGCAGAAAACACTGAAGCTTTCTTT.

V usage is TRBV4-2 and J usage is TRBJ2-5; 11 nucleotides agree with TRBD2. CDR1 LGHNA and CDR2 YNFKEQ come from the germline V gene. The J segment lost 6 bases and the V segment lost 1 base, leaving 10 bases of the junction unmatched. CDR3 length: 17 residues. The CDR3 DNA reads TGTGCCAGCAGCCAAGGGGAGACTAGCGGGGTGAGAAAGACCCAGTACTTC. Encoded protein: CASSQGETSGVRKTQYF.

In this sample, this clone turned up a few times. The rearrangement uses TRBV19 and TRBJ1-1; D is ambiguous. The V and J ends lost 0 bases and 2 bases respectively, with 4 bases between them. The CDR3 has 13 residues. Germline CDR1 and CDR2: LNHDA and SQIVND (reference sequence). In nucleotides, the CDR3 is TGTGCCAGTAGTATAGACCAAAACACTGAAGCTTTCTTT. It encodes CASSIDQNTEAFF.

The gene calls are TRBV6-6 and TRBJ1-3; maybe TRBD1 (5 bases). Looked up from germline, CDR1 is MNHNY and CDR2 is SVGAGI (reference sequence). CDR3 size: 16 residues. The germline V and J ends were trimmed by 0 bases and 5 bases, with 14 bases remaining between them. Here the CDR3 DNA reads TGTGCCAGCAGTTACTCGGGCAGGGAAAAAAGAAACACCATATATTTT. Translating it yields CASSYSGREKRNTIYF.

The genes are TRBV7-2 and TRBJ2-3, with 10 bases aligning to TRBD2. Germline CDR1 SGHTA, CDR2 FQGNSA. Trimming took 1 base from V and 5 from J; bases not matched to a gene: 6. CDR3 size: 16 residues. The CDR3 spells CASSLGPSGGQDTQYF. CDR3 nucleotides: TGTGCCAGCAGCTTAGGTCCTAGCGGGGGTCAAGATACGCAGTATTTT.

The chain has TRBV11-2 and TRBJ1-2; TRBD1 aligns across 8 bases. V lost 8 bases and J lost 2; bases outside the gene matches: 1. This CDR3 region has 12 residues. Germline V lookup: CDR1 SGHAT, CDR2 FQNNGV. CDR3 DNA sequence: TGTGCCAGCCAGGGGGCGAACTATGGCTACACCTTC. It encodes CASQGANYGYTF.

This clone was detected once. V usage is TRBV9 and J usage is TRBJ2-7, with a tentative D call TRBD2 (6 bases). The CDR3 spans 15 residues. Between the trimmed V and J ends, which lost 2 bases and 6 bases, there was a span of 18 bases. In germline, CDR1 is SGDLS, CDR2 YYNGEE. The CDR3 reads CASSVQTSPISEQYF. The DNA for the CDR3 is TGTGCCAGCAGCGTGCAAACTAGCCCTATCTCCGAGCAGTACTTC.

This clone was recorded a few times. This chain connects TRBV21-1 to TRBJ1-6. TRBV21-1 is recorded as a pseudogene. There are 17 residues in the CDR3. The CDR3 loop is CASGRDFESSYNSPLHF. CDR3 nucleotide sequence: TGTGCCAGCGGCCGGGACTTTGAGAGCTCCTATAATTCACCCCTCCACTTT.

In DNA form, the CDR3 reads TGTGCCAGCAGGGCCGGGATGAGCTACGAGCAGTACTTC. Translated: CASRAGMSYEQYF. The chain is built from TRBV6-6 and TRBJ2-7, with a possible D match to TRBD2 (5 bases). The CDR3 runs to 13 residues. Germline loops: CDR1 MNHNY, CDR2 SVGAGI (reference sequence). V was cut by 6 bases and J by 3 bases, with 12 bases left in between.

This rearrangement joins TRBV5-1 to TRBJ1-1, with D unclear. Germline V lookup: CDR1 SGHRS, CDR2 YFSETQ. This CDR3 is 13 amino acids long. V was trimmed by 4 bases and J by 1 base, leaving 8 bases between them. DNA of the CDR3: TGCGCCAGCAGCGCGAACCCGAACACTGAAGCTTTCTTT. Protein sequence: CASSANPNTEAFF.

CDR3 protein: CATSRDGGLAVPYNEQFF. CDR3 bases: TGTGCCACCAGCAGAGATGGGGGACTAGCGGTGCCCTACAATGAGCAGTTCTTC. The gene calls are TRBV15 and TRBJ2-1; 11 positions match TRBD2. The CDR3 loop spans 18 amino acids. The germline CDR1 and CDR2 sequences are LNHNV and YYDKDF (reference sequence). V gave up 0 bases and J gave up 2 bases; unmatched junction bases: 6.

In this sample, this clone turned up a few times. CDR3 sequence (DNA): TGTGCCAGCGCTCCGCCAGGACAAGAGACCCAGTACTTC. Protein sequence: CASAPPGQETQYF. J is TRBJ2-5 and V is TRBV13; D unresolved. The CDR3 sequence is 13 residues long. V was trimmed by 8 bases and J by 2 bases, leaving 12 bases between them. Germline CDR1 PRHDT, CDR2 FYEKMQ (reference sequence).

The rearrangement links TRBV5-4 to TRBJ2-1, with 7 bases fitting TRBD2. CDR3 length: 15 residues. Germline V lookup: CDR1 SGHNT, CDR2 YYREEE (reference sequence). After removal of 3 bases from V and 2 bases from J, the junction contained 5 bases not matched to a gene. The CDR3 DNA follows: TGTGCCAGCAGCTCTGGACTAGACCCCTACAATGAGCAGTTCTTC. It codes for CASSSGLDPYNEQFF.

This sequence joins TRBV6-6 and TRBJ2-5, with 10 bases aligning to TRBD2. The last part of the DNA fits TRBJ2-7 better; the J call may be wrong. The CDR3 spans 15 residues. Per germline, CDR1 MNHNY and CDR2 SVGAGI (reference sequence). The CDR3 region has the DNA TGTGCCAGCAGTTACCTAGCGGGGGCTAAAGACGAGCAGTACTTC. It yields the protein CASSYLAGAKDEQYF.

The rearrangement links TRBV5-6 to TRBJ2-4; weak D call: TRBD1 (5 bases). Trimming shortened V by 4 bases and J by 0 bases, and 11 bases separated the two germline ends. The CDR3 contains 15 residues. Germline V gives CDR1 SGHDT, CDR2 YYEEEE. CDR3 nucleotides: TGTGCCAGCAGCCTCAGGGCCCTAGCCAAAAACATTCAGTACTTC. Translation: CASSLRALAKNIQYF. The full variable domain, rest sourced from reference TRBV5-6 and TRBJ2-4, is DAGVTQSPTHLIKTRGQQVTLRCSPKSGHDTVSWYQQALGQGPQFIFQYYEEEERQRGNFPDRFSGHQFPNYSSELNVNALLLGDSALYLCASSLRALAKNIQYFGAGTRLSVL.

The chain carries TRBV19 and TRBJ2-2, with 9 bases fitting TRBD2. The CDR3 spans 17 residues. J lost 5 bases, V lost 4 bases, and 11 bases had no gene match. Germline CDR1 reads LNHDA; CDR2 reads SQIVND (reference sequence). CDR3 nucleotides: TGTGCCAGTAGTACGCCCGGGACTAGCAAGGTTACCGGGGAGCTGTTTTTT. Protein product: CASSTPGTSKVTGELFF.

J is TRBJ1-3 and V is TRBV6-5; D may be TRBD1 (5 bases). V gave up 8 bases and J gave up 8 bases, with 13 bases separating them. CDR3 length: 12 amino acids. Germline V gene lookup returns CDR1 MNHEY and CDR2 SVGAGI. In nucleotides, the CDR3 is TGTGCCAGCCGGACACGTCGGGACACCATATATTTT. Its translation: CASRTRRDTIYF.

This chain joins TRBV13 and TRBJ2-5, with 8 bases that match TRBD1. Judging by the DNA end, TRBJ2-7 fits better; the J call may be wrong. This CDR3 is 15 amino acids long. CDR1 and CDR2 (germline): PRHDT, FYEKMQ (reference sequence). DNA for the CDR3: TGTGCCAGCAGCATAACCGGGACAGGCAGCTACGAGCAGTACTTC. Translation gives CASSITGTGSYEQYF.

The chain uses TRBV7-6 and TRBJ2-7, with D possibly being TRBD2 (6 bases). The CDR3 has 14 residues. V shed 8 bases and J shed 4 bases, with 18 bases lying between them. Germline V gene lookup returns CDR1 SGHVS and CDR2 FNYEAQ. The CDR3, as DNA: TGTGCCAGCGCGTTAAGTGGGAGGAGTTACGAGCAGTACTTC. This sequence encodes CASALSGRSYEQYF.